The 21 T cell receptor beta chains in this list originate from one sample, sequenced in a study of tumor-infiltrating lymphocytes in primary liver carcinoma. Joint extraction of RNA and DNA used roughly 17-32 mg of bulk tissue that was unsorted. TCR beta cDNA was prepared out of 500 ng total RNA by means of a constant-region primer. ARM-PCR, slightly modified, supplied the TCR beta libraries through three nested multiplex PCR rounds. Each of the first two PCR rounds ran 9 to 11 cycles with TRBV1-TRBV30 forward and C-beta reverse primers. TCRdb processed the multiplex PCR reads anew with MiXCR; each CDR3 protein has one entry. The sample yields about 210,000 distinct CDR3 sequences, about 85% seen once. The material sequenced was tumor tissue from primary liver carcinoma. The source is a middle-aged man with primary liver carcinoma and hepatitis B virus infection.

Of note for this clonotype: The junction does not match germline at one end; this may be a read error. The chain employs TRBV11-2 and TRBJ2-7, with D perhaps TRBD2 (5 bases). This CDR3 spans 12 amino acids. CDR1 is SGHAT and CDR2 is FQNNGV in the germline V gene. CDR3 residues: CASSAGGYELYF. The DNA for the CDR3 is TGTGCCAGCAGTGCCGGAGGCTACGAGCTGTACTTC. The full variable domain, with the rest looked up from reference TRBV11-2 and TRBJ2-7, is EAGVAQSPRYKIIEKRQSVAFWCNPISGHATLYWYQQILGQGPKLLIQFQNNGVVDDSQLPKDRFSAERLKGVDSTLKIQPAKLEDSAVYLCASSAGGYELYFGPGTRLTVT.

Worth noting for this clonotype: The junction departs from the called germline gene at one end, perhaps through a read error. This chain joins TRBV4-3 and TRBJ2-1; 7 bases align to TRBD2. The CDR3 runs to 17 residues. Germline V gene sequence: CDR1 LGHNA, CDR2 YSLEER. In DNA form, the CDR3 reads TGCGCCAGCAGCCATCTCGTGATTAGCGGGCGCTACAATGAACAGTTCTTC. Encoded protein: CASSHLVISGRYNEQFF.

In its sample, this clonotype was seen a few times. Being one base from a much bigger clone, this may be a read error. The chain uses TRBV10-2 and TRBJ2-7; a weak D match, TRBD2 (6 bases). The CDR3 totals 13 residues. Trimming stripped 11 bases from V and 0 bases from J, with 14 bases between. The germline gives CDR1 WSHSY, CDR2 SAAADI. CDR3 amino acids: CARTRGVSYEQYF. CDR3 nucleotide sequence: TGCGCCCGCACGCGGGGCGTCTCCTACGAGCAGTACTTC.

Worth noting for this clonotype: Germline and junction disagree at one end, which may indicate a read error. The chain joins TRBV5-6 to TRBJ2-7, with D possibly being TRBD2 (7 bases). The CDR3 is 14 residues long. Per germline, CDR1 SGHDT and CDR2 YYEEEE. The CDR3: CTSGATGQLYEQYF. In DNA form, the CDR3 reads TGTACCAGCGGGGCCACGGGACAACTCTATGAGCAGTACTTC.

The table lists this clonotype with many counts. The chain recombines TRBV6-1 with TRBJ2-3, with D perhaps matching TRBD2 (6 bases). The CDR3 contains 14 residues. CDR1 and CDR2 (germline): MNHNS, SASEGT. V lost 7 bases to trimming and J lost 4 bases, with 15 bases between them. The CDR3 protein is CASTPGTGSDTQYF. The CDR3, as DNA: TGTGCCAGCACCCCCGGGACTGGCTCAGATACGCAGTATTTT.

Of note for this clonotype: One end of the junction varies from germline; a read error may be responsible. The chain is built from TRBV29-1 and TRBJ1-5; perhaps TRBD1 as D (6 bases). Germline CDR1 reads SQVTM; CDR2 reads ANQGSEA. The CDR3 length is 14 residues. CDR3 nucleotides: TGCAACACTGCACAGGGTAATAGCAATCAGTCCCAGCATTTT. It specifies CNTAQGNSNQSQHF.

Turning to this clonotype: At one boundary the junction diverges from the germline segment, which might be a read error. This chain connects TRBV12-3 or TRBV12-4 to TRBJ2-2; D may be TRBD1 (5 bases). This CDR3 has 12 residues. This CDR3 is CDSSLGQFELFF. In DNA form, the CDR3 reads TGTGACAGCAGTTTAGGACAATTTGAGCTGTTTTTT.

With respect to this clonotype: The conserved closing phenylalanine or tryptophan is absent in this CDR3, likely reflecting a read error. CDR3 region: CSVEFGLMNTEAFY. The CDR3 coding sequence is TGCAGCGTTGAATTTGGCCTCATGAACACTGAAGCTTTCTAT. This chain links TRBV29-1 with TRBJ1-1, with no clear D. The ends were cut back, 2 bases at V and 0 bases at J, with 10 bases in the middle. The CDR3 is 14 residues long. Germline values: CDR1 SQVTM, CDR2 ANQGSEA.

Concerning this clonotype: A read error may produce the germline difference seen at one junction end. V is TRBV29-1 and J is TRBJ2-2, with a possible D match to TRBD2 (5 bases). CDR1 is SQVTM and CDR2 is ANQGSEA in the germline V gene. This CDR3 comprises 15 residues. This CDR3 is CSVAGSVWRTGELFF. CDR3 sequence (DNA): TGCAGCGTTGCGGGGAGTGTATGGCGAACCGGGGAGTTGTTTTTT.

This clonotype was counted a few times. Given the absence of the conserved phenylalanine or tryptophan at the CDR3 end, a read error is likely. The chain links TRBV11-3 to TRBJ2-7; 7 nucleotides match TRBD1. The CDR3 extends over 13 amino acids. Trimming took 9 bases from V and 1 from J; bases not matched to a gene: 6. Germline V gene sequence: CDR1 SGHNT, CDR2 YENEEA. As DNA, the CDR3 is TGTGCCAGTAACGTGGGACAGTCCTACGAGCAGTACTTG. As protein: CASNVGQSYEQYL.

Only one count was recorded for this clonotype. The J gene is TRBJ2-1, the V gene TRBV10-2; no firm D call. Germline values: CDR1 WSHSY, CDR2 SAAADI. V was pared by 6 bases and J by 7 bases, with 10 bases between. CDR3 size: 12 residues. This CDR3 is CASSRSTNEQFF. CDR3 coding DNA: TGCGCCAGCAGCCGGAGCACGAATGAGCAGTTCTTC.

This clonotype was found once. Germline is not matched at one junction end, which may reflect a read error. This rearrangement joins TRBV6-1 to TRBJ2-1, with 8 bases that match TRBD2. CDR3 length: 14 residues. Per germline, CDR1 MNHNS and CDR2 SASEGT. Written as DNA, the CDR3 is TGTGCCAGCAGTGAACTAGCGGGTATGAACGAGCTGTTCTTC. Translation: CASSELAGMNELFF.

Details on this clonotype: Likely a read error: the CDR3 ends without its conserved phenylalanine or tryptophan. The J gene is TRBJ2-6, the V gene TRBV11-2, with 8 bases aligning to TRBD1. The CDR3 is 15 residues long. In germline, CDR1 is SGHAT, CDR2 FQNNGV. The CDR3 loop is CASSLDRDGASVLTS. CDR3 DNA sequence: TGTGCCAGCAGCTTGGACAGGGATGGGGCCAGCGTCCTGACTTCC.

Comments on this clonotype: A single base separates this from a much larger clone, so it may be a read error. This sequence joins TRBV7-9 and TRBJ2-7; TRBD1 might be the D (5 bases). The V gene's germline CDR1 is SEHNR and CDR2 FQNEAQ (reference sequence). This CDR3 spans 15 amino acids. This CDR3 is CVSSSTMDTNYEQYF. CDR3 in DNA: TGTGTCAGCAGCTCAACCATGGACACCAACTACGAGCAGTACTTC.

As regards this clonotype: It is likely a read error, because the conserved phenylalanine at the end of the CDR3 is missing. The J gene is TRBJ2-3, the V gene TRBV6-2 or TRBV6-3, with TRBD2 matching over 11 bases. This CDR3 contains 16 residues. Losses at the gene ends were 2 bases for V and 3 bases for J; bases not matched to a gene: 4. Germline V lookup: CDR1 MNHEY, CDR2 SVGEGT. The CDR3 protein is CASSYLAGGPTDTQYS. The CDR3, as DNA: TGTGCCAGCAGTTACCTAGCGGGAGGACCGACAGATACGCAGTATTCT.

This chain joins TRBV5-6 and TRBJ2-6; D tentatively reads TRBD1 or TRBD2 (5 bases each). This CDR3 has 15 residues. Germline V lookup: CDR1 SGHDT, CDR2 YYEEEE. Trimming cost V 5 bases and J 11 bases, with 20 bases left between them. The CDR3 nucleotides are TGTGCCAGCAGGAAGTACGTTTCTGGGACCTACGTCCTGACTTTC. Encoded protein: CASRKYVSGTYVLTF.

A remark on this clonotype: Sequence at one end of the junction differs from germline and may be a read error. The chain joins TRBV11-2 to TRBJ1-5, with a weak D call TRBD1 (5 bases). Germline lookup yields CDR1 SGHAT and CDR2 FQNNGV. This CDR3 has 16 amino acids. The CDR3 DNA is TGTACCAGTAGCCTAAAAGCGGGACTGACGAATCAGCCCCAGCATTTT. Translation: CTSSLKAGLTNQPQHF.

To note about this clonotype: The CDR3 ends on some other residue instead of the conserved phenylalanine or tryptophan, so this is likely a read error. J is TRBJ2-2 and V is TRBV5-5, with a tentative D call TRBD1 (6 bases). Germline-derived CDR1 and CDR2 are SGHKS and YYEKEE (reference sequence). CDR3 length: 16 amino acids. The V end lost 3 bases, the J end lost 6 bases, and 18 bases lay between the germline ends. CDR3 sequence reads: CASSWHGGGRSGELFY. For the CDR3, the DNA is TGTGCCAGCAGCTGGCATGGGGGCGGACGGTCCGGGGAGCTGTTTTAT.

In its sample, this clonotype was seen a few times. This chain joins TRBV3-1 and TRBJ1-2; 9 bases line up with TRBD1. V shed 3 bases, J shed 1 base, and the junction held 3 bases outside the gene matches. Germline CDR1 LGHDT, CDR2 YNNKEL (reference sequence). CDR3 length: 15 residues. CDR3 nucleotide sequence: TGTGCCAGCAGCCACGAGACAGGGGGTAACTATGGCTACACCTTC. Its protein product is CASSHETGGNYGYTF. The full variable domain, in which reference TRBV3-1 and TRBJ1-2 provide the parts outside the CDR3, is DTAVSQTPKYLVTQMGNDKSIKCEQNLGHDTMYWYKQDSKKFLKIMFSYNNKELIINETVPNRFSPKSPDKAHLNLHINSLELGDSAVYFCASSHETGGNYGYTFGSGTRLTVV.

V gene TRBV4-3 combines with J gene TRBJ2-5; no firm D call. V was trimmed by 11 bases and J by 8 bases, leaving 27 bases between them. This CDR3 comprises 15 residues. Per the germline V gene, CDR1 is LGHNA and CDR2 is YSLEER. CDR3 residues: CAYSQAVRLTETQYF. In nucleotides, the CDR3 is TGCGCCTACAGCCAAGCAGTCCGTTTGACTGAAACCCAGTACTTC.

This clonotype came up once. The junction departs from germline at one end; a sequencing error may be responsible. The V call is TRBV29-1, the J call TRBJ2-3; a weak D match, TRBD2 (5 bases). CDR3 size: 13 residues. The germline CDR1 and CDR2 sequences are SQVTM and ANQGSEA. The CDR3 nucleotides read TGCAGCGTTGAGAGGGTCGCTGGAGATACGCAGTGCTTT. This gives the protein CSVERVAGDTQCF.